This TCR beta chain was identified during a study of cytomegalovirus exposure and HLA in healthy donors. General study results and limits: Later, an analysis found that TCR clusters from the first cohort tended to co-occur in the 90 to 150 validation repertoires. The authors listed 150 to 200 TCR beta chains as cytomegalovirus-associated. Through in vitro validation, three CMV-associated chains were shown to be specific for CMV antigens.

The validation cohort, a group of 120 subjects, included the donors and was separate from the approximately 650-subject first cohort. A word on this clone: What it binds is not known.

The method was immunoSEQ multiplex PCR; TCRdb's version includes in-frame clones alone and lacks a portion of them. The sample contains about 150,000 clones, around 84% of which appear only once. There are 15 residues in the CDR3. Trimming removed 2 bases from V and 1 base from J, with 8 bases in between. Germline values: CDR1 SGHAT, CDR2 FQNNGV. Material: PBMCs. This clonotype originated in a human donor in good health. The genes are TRBV11-2 and TRBJ2-2, with D unresolved. The CDR3 protein is CASSLLQLNTGELFF. CDR3 nucleotides: TGTGCCAGCAGCTTATTACAGCTGAACACCGGGGAGCTGTTTTTT.